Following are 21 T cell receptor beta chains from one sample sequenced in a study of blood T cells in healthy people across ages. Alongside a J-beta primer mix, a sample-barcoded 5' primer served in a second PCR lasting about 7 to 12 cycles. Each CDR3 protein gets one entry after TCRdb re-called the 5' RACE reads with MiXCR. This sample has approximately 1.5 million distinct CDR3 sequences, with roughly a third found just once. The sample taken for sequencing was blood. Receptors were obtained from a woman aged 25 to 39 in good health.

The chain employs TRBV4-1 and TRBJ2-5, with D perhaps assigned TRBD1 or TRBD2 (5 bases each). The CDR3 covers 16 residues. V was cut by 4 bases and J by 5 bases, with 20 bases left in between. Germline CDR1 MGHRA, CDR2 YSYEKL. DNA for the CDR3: TGCGCCAGCAGCCTGGTACCACTAGGGACCAGGGAGACCCAGTACTTC. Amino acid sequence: CASSLVPLGTRETQYF.

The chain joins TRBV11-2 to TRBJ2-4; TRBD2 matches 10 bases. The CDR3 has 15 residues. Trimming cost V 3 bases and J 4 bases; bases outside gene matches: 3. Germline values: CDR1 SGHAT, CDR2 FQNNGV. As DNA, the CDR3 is TGTGCCAGCAGCTTCGGACTAGCGGCAAAAAACATTCAGTACTTC. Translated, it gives CASSFGLAAKNIQYF.

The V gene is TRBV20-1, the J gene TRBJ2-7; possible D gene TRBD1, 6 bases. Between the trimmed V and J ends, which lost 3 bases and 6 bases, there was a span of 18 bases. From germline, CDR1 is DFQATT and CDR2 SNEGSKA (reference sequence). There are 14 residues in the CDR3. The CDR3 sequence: CSASKGGTSGEQYF. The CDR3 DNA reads TGCAGTGCTAGCAAAGGGGGAACTTCAGGCGAGCAGTACTTC.

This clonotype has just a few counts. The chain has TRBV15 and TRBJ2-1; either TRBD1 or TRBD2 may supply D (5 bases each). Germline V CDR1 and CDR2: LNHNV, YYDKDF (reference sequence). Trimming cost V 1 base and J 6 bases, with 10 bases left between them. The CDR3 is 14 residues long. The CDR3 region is CATSRGGSGNEQFF. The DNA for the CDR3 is TGTGCCACCAGCAGAGGGGGGTCAGGCAATGAGCAGTTCTTC.

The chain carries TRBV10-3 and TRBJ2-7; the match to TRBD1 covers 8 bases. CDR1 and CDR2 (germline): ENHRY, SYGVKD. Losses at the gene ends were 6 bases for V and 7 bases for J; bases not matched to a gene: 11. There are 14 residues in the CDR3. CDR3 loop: CAIRGQKQGEEQYF. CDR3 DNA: TGTGCCATCAGGGGGCAAAAACAGGGGGAGGAGCAGTACTTC.

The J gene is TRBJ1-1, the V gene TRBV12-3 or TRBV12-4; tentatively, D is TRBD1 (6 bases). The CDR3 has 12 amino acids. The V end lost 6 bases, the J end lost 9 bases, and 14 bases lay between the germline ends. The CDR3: CASSTDSRQAFF. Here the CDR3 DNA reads TGTGCCAGCAGCACGGACAGTCGGCAAGCTTTCTTT.

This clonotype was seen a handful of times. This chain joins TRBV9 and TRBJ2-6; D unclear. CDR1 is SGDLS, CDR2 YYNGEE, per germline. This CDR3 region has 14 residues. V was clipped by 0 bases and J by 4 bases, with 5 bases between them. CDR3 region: CASSVEGGANVLTF. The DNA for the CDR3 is TGTGCCAGCAGCGTAGAAGGGGGGGCCAACGTCCTGACTTTC.

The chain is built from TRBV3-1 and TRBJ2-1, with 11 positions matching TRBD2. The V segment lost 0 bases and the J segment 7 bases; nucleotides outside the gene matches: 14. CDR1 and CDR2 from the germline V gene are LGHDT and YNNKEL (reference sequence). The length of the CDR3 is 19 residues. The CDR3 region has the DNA TGTGCCAGCAGCCAAGATATCCGACTAGCGGGGATTTCTTTTAATGAGCAGTTCTTC. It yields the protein CASSQDIRLAGISFNEQFF.

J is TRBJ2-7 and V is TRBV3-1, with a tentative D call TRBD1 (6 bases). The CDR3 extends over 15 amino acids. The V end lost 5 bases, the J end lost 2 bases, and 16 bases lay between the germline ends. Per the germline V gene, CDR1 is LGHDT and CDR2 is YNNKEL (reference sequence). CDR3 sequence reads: CASSAGQISPYEQYF. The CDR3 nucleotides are TGTGCCAGCAGCGCTGGACAGATTAGCCCCTACGAGCAGTACTTC.

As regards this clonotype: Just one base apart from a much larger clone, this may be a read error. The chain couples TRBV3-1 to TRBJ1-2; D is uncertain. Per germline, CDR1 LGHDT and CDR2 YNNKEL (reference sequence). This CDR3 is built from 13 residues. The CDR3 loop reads CASSPDLDDGCTF. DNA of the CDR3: TGTGCCAGCAGCCCGGATCTTGACGATGGCTGCACCTTC.

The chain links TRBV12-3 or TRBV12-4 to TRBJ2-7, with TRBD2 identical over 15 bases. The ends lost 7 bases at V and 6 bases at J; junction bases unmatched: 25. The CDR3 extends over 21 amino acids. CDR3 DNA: TGTGCCAGCATCCTTCGAACCGGACTAGCGGGAGGGCTGCCCCCTCCTACCGAGCAGTACTTC. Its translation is CASILRTGLAGGLPPPTEQYF.

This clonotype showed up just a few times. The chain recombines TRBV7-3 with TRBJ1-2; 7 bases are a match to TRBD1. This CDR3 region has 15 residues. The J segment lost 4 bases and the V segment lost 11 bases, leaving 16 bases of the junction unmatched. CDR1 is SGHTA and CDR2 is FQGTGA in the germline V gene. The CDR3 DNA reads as TGTGCCCCCGGGGGCAGGGGGGGAATCAGCTATGGCTACACCTTC. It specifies CAPGGRGGISYGYTF.

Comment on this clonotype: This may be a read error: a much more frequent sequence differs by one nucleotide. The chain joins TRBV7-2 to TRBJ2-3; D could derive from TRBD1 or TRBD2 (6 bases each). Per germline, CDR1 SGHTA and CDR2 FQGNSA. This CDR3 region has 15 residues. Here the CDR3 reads CASSPGGHSTDAQYF. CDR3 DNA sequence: TGTGCCAGCAGCCCTGGGGGGCACAGCACAGATGCGCAGTATTTT. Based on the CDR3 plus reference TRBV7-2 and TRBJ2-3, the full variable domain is GAGVSQSPSNKVTEKGKDVELRCDPISGHTALYWYRQSLGQGLEFLIYFQGNSAPDKSGLPSDRFSAERTGGSVSTLTIQRTQQEDSAVYLCASSPGGHSTDAQYFGPGTRLTVL.

The CDR3 DNA reads TGCGCCAGCAGCCAAGAGAAAAGACAGGGCCTCTACGTGCAGTACTTC. It codes for CASSQEKRQGLYVQYF. V usage is TRBV4-1 and J usage is TRBJ2-5; TRBD1 matches 7 bases. Unmatched junction bases numbered 15, after V lost 0 bases and J lost 11 bases. The CDR3 has 16 amino acids. Germline V lookup: CDR1 MGHRA, CDR2 YSYEKL.

CDR3 in amino acids: CASSSLRGGELFF. The CDR3 nucleotides read TGTGCCAGCAGTTCCCTTAGGGGCGGGGAGCTGTTTTTT. J is TRBJ2-2 and V is TRBV6-5; perhaps TRBD1 as D (5 bases). The CDR3 has 13 residues. V gave up 4 bases and J gave up 7 bases, with 10 bases separating them. The germline gives CDR1 MNHEY, CDR2 SVGAGI.

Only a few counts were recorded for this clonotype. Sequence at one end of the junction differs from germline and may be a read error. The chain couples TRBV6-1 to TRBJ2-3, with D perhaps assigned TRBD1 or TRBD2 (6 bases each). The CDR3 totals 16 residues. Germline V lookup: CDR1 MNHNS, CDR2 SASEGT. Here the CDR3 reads CASREAPGAGTDTQYF. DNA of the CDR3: TGTGCCAGCAGAGAAGCCCCGGGGGCAGGCACAGATACGCAGTATTTT.

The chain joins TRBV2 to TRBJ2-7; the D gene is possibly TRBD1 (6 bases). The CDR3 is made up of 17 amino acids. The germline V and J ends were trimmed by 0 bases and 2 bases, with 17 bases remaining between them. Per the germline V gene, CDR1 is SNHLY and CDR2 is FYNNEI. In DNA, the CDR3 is TGTGCCAGCAGTGAAGCCCCCCCCCGGGACACGACCTACGAGCAGTACTTC. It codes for CASSEAPPRDTTYEQYF. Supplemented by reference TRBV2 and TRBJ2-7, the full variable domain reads EPEVTQTPSHQVTQMGQEVILRCVPISNHLYFYWYRQILGQKVEFLVSFYNNEISEKSEIFDDQFSVERPDGSNFTLKIRSTKLEDSAMYFCASSEAPPRDTTYEQYFGPGTRLTVT.

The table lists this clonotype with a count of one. DNA for the CDR3: TGCGCCAGCAGCCCCCGCAGCCAGGGTGCAAATGAGCAGTACTTC. Amino acid sequence: CASSPRSQGANEQYF. The V and J genes are TRBV4-1 and TRBJ2-1; D is possibly TRBD1 (5 bases). The end of the DNA aligns better with TRBJ2-7, so the J call may be wrong. This CDR3 spans 15 amino acids. Germline loops: CDR1 MGHRA, CDR2 YSYEKL.

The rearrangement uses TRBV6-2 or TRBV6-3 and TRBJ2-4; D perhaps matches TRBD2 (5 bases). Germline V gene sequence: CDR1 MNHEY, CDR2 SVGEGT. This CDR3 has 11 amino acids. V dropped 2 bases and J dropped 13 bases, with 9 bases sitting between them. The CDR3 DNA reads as TGTGCCAGCAGTTACCGGACTGTGCAGTACTTC. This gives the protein CASSYRTVQYF.

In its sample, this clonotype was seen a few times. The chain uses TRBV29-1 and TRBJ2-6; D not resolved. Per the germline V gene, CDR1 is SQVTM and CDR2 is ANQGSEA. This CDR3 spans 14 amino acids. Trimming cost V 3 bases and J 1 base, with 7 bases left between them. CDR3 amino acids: CSVEELSGANVLTF. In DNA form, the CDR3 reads TGCAGCGTTGAGGAGCTTTCTGGGGCCAACGTCCTGACTTTC.

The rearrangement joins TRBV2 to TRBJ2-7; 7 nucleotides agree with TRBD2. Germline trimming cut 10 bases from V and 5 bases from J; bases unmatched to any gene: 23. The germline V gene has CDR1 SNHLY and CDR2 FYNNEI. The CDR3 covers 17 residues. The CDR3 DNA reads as TGTGCCAACAGGCCCCCGCCGGGGGAGGGGAAGGAGGACGAGCAGTACTTC. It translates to CANRPPPGEGKEDEQYF.